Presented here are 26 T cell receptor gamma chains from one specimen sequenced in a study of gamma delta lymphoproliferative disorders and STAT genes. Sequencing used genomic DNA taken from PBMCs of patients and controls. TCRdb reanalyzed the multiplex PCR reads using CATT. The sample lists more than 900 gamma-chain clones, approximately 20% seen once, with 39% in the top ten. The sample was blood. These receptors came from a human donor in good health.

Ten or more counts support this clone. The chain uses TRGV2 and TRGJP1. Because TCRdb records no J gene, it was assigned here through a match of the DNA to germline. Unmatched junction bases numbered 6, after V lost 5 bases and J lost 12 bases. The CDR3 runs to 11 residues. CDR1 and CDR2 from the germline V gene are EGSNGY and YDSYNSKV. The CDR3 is CATWGGGFKIF. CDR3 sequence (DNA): TGTGCCACCTGGGGGGGGGGGTTCAAGATATTT.

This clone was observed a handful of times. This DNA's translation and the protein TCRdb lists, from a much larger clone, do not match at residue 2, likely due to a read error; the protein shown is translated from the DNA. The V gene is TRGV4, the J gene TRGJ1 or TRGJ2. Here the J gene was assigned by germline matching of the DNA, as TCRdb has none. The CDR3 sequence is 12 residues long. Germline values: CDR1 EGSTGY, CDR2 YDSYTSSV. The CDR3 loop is CTTWDCYYKKLF. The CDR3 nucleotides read TGTACCACCTGGGATTGCTATTATAAGAAACTCTTT.

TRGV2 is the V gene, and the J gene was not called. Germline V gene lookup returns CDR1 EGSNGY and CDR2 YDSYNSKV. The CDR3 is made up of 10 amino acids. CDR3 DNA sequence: TGTGCCACCTGGGACGTGGTTAAGATATTT. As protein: CATWDVVKIF.

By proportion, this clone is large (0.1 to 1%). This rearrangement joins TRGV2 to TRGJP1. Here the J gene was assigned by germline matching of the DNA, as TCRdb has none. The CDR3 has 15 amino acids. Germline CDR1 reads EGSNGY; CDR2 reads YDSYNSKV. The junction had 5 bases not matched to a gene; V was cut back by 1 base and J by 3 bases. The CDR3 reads CATWDGPPTGWFKIF. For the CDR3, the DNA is TGTGCCACCTGGGACGGACCGCCCACTGGTTGGTTCAAGATATTT.

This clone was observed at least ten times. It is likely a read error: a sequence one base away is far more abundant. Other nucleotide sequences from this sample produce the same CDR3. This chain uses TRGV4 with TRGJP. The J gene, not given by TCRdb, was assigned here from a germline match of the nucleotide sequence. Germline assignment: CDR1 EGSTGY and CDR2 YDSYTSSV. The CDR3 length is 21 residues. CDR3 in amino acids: CATWDGHTNRVEELGKKIKVF. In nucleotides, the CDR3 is TGTGCCACCTGGGATGGGCACACGAACCGAGTTGAAGAGTTAGGCAAAAAAATCAAGGTATTT.

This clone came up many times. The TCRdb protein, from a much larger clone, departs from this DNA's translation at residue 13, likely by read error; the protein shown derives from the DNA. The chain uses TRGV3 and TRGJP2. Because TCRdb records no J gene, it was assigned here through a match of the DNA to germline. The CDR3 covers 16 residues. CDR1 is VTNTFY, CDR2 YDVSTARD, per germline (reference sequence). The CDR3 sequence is CATWDSQYSSDWNKTF. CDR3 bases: TGTGCCACCTGGGACTCTCAATATAGTAGTGATTGGAACAAGACGTTT.

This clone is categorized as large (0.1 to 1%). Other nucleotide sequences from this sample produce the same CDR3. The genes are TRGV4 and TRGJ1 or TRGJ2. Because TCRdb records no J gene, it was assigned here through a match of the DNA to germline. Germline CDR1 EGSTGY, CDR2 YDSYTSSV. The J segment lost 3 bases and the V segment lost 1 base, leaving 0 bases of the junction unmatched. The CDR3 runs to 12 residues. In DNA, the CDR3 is TGTGCCACCTGGGATGGTTATTATAAGAAACTCTTT. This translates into CATWDGYYKKLF.

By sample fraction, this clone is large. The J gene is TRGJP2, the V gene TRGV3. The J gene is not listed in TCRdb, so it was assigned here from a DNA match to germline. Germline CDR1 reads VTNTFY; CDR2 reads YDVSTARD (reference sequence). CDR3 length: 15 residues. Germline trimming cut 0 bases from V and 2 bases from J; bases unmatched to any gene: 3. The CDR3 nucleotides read TGTGCCACCTGGGACAGGCCAAGTAGTGATTGGATCAAGACGTTT. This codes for CATWDRPSSDWIKTF.

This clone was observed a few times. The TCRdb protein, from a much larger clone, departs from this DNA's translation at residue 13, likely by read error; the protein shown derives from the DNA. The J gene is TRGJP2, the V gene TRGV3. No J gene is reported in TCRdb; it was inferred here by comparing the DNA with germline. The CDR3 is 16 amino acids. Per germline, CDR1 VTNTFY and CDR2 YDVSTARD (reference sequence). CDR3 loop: CATWDSQYSSDWTKTF. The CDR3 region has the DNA TGTGCCACCTGGGACTCTCAATATAGTAGTGATTGGACCAAGACGTTT.

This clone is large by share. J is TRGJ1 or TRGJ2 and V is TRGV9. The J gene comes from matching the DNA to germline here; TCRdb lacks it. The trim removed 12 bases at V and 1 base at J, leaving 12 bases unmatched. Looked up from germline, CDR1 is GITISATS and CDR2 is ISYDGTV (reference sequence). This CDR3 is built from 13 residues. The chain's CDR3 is CAIRLYNYYKKLF. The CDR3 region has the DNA TGTGCCATCCGACTTTACAATTATTATAAGAAACTCTTT.

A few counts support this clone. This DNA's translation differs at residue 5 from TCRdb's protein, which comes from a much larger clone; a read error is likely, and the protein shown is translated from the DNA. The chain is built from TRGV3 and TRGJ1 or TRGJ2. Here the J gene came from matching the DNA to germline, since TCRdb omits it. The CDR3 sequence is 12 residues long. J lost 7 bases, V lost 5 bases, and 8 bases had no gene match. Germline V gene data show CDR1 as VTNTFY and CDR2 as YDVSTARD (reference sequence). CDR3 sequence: CATWGSGYKKLF. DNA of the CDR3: TGTGCCACCTGGGGCAGCGGCTATAAGAAACTCTTT.

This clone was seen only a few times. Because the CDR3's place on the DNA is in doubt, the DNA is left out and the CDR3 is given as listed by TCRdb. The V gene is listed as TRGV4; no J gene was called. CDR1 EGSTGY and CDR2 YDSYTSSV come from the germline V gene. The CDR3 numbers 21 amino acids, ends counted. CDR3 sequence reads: CATWDGARIIIRNSLAVEQHF.

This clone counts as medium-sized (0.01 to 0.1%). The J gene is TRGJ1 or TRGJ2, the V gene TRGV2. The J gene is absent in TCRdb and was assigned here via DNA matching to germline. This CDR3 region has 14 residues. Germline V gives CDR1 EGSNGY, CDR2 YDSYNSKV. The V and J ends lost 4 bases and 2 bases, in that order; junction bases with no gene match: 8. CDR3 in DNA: TGTGCCACCTGGGATTACGTTTATTATTATAAGAAACTCTTT. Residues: CATWDYVYYYKKLF.

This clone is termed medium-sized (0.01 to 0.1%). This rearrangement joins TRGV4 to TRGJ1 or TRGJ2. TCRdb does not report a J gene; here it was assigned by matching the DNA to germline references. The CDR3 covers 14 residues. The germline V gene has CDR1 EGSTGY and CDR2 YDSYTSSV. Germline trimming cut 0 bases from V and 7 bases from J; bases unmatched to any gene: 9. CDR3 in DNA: TGTGCCACCTGGGATGGGCTTGTTTACTATAAGAAACTCTTT. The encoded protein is CATWDGLVYYKKLF.

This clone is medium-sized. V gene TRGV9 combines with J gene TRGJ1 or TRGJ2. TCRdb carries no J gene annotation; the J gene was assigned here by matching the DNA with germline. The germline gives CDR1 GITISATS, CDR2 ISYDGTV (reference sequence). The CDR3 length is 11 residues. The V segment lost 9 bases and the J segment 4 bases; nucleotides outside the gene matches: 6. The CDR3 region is CALMRYYKKLF. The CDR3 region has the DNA TGTGCCTTGATGCGATATTATAAGAAACTCTTT.

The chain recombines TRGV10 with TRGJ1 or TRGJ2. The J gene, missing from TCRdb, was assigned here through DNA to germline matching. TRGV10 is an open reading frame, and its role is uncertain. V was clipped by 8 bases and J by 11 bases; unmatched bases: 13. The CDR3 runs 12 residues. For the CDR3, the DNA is TGTGCTGCGTGGGATCGAAATTGGGAGAAACTCTTT. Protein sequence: CAAWDRNWEKLF.

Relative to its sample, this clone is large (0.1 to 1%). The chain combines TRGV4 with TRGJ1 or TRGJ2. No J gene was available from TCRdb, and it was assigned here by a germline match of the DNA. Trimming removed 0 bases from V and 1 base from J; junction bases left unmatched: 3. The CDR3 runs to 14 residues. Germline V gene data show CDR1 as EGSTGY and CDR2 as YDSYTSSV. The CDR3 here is CATWDGNNYYKKLF. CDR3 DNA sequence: TGTGCCACCTGGGATGGGAATAATTATTATAAGAAACTCTTT.

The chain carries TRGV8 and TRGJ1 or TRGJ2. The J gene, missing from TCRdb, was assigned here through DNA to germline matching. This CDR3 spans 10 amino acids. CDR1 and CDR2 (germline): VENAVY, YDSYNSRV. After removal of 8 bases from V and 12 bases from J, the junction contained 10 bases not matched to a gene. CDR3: CATFPRGKLF. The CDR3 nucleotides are TGTGCCACCTTTCCCCGCGGGAAACTCTTT.

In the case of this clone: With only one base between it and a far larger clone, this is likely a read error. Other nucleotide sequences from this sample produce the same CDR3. CDR3 bases: TGTGCCACCTGGGATGGGCACACGAACCGAGTCGAAGAGTTGGGCAAAAAAATCAAGGTATTT. As protein: CATWDGHTNRVEELGKKIKVF. This sequence joins TRGV4 and TRGJP. TCRdb supplies no J gene; here it was assigned by aligning the nucleotide sequence to germline. Germline CDR1 is EGSTGY and CDR2 is YDSYTSSV. Trimming removed 0 bases from V and 5 bases from J; junction bases left unmatched: 16. The CDR3 consists of 21 residues.

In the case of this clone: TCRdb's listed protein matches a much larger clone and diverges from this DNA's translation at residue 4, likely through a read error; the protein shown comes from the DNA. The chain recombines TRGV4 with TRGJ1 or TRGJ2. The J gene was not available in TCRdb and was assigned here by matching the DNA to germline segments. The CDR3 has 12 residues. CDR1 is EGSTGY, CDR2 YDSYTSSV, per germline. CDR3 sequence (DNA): TGTGCCACCCGGGATTGCTATTATAAGAAACTCTTT. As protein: CATRDCYYKKLF.

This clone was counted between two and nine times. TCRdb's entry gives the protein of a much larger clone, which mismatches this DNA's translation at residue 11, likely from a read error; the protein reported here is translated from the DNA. Here the CDR3 DNA reads TGTGCCACCTGGGATGGGCACACGAACCGAGCTGAAGAGTTGGGCAAAAAAATCAAGGTATTT. Translation: CATWDGHTNRAEELGKKIKVF. The chain carries TRGV4 and TRGJP. In the absence of a J gene in TCRdb, the DNA was matched to germline to assign it here. The CDR3 extends over 21 amino acids. CDR1 is EGSTGY and CDR2 is YDSYTSSV in the germline V gene. With V trimmed by 0 bases and J by 5 bases, 16 bases remained unmatched.

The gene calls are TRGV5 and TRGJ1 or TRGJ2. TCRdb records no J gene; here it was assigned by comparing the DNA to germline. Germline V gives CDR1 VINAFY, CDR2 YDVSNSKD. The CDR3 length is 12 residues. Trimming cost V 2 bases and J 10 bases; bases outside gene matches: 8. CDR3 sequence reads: CATWDIYPKKLF. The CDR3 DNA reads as TGTGCCACCTGGGACATTTATCCAAAGAAACTCTTT.

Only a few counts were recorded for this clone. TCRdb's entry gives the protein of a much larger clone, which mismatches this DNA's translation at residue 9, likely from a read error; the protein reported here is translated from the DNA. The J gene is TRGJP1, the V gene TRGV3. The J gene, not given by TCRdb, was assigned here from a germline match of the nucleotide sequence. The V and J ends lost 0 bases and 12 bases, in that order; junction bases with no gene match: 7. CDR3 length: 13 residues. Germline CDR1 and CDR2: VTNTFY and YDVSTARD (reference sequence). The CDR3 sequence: CATWDRRRRFKIF. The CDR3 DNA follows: TGTGCCACCTGGGACAGGCGTCGACGGTTCAAGATATTT.

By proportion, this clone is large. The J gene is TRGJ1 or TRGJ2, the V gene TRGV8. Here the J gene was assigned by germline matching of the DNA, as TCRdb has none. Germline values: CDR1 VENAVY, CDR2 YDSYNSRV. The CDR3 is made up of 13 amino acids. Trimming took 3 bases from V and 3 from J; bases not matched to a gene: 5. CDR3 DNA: TGTGCCACCTGGGATTTCTTTTATTATAAGAAACTCTTT. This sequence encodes CATWDFFYYKKLF.

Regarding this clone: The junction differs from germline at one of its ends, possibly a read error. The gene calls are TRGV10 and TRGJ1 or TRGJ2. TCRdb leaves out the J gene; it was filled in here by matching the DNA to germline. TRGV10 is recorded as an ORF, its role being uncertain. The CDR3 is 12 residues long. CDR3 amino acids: CAGIRGDYKKLF. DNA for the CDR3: TGCGCGGGGATCCGAGGAGACTATAAGAAACTCTTT.

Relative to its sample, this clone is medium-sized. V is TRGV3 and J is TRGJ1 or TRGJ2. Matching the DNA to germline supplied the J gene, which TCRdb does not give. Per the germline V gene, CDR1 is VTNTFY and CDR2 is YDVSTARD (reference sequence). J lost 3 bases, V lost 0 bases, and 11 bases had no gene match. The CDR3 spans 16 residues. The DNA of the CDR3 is TGTGCCACCTGGGACAGGCGATTCCCTCCTTATTATAAGAAACTCTTT. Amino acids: CATWDRRFPPYYKKLF.